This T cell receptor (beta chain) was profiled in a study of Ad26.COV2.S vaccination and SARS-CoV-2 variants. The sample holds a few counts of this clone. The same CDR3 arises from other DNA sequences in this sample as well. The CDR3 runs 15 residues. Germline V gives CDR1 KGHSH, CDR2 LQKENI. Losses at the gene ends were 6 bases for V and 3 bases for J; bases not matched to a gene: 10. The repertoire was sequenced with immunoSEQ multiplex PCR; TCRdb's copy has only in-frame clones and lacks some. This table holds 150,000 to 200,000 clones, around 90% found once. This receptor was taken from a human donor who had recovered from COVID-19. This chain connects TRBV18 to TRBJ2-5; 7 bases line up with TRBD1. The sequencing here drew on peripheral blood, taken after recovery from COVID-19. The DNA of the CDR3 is TGTGCCAGCTCTCTTTATCGGGACAGTGAAGAGACCCAGTACTTC. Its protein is CASSLYRDSEETQYF.